The source of this T cell receptor (beta chain) is a study of OX40 agonist ivuxolimab in advanced cancers. Study-wide context: Patients were infused with ivuxolimab every 2 weeks at 0.01 to 10 mg/kg. Findings and limits, study-wide: The antigens recognized by the expanded peripheral T cells, that is their antigen specificity, were not determined. Among T cells, CD8+ cells averaged more expanded clones than CD4+ cells.

This clone was seen only a few times. Its matching antigen is unknown. The method was immunoSEQ multiplex PCR; TCRdb's version includes in-frame clones alone and lacks a portion of them. The table lists approximately 19,000 clones, over 75% of them singletons, with less than 25% in the top ten. The germline V and J ends were trimmed by 4 bases and 6 bases, with 22 bases remaining between them. The CDR3 is made up of 17 amino acids. The V gene's germline CDR1 is SNHLY and CDR2 FYNNEI. Patients who had autoimmune disease history or got systemic immunosuppression were left out. The sequence derives from an adult with an advanced solid tumor such as melanoma, head and neck, liver or kidney cancer. The specimen was CD4+ or CD8+ T cells sorted from blood, collected in a trial of the OX40 agonist ivuxolimab. V is TRBV2 and J is TRBJ2-1, with D possibly TRBD2 on 6 matching bases. The CDR3: CASSGLRDGSIRNEQFF. DNA of the CDR3: TGTGCCAGCAGTGGTTTGCGTGACGGGAGCATTCGCAATGAGCAGTTCTTC.